The clone carrying this TCR beta chain was seen a single time. PCR was performed a second time for roughly 7 to 12 cycles using a sample-barcoded 5' primer and a J-beta primer mix. Each sample provided no less than 2.5 million CDR3-containing paired-end reads. TCRdb reprocessed the 5' RACE reads with MiXCR, giving one entry per CDR3 protein. The repertoire holds 1.5 million to 2 million distinct CDR3 sequences, around 36% seen once, with around 11% in the top ten. This specimen comes from a study of blood T cells in healthy people across ages. V lost 1 base and J 2 bases, leaving 11 bases between the germline ends. Per germline, CDR1 SGHAT and CDR2 FQNNGV. The CDR3 extends over 15 amino acids.

This TCR was sampled from a young woman in good health. The V gene is TRBV11-2, the J gene TRBJ1-1, with D maybe TRBD1 (6 bases). Material for sequencing was blood. CDR3 residues: CASSLGQGHNTEAFF. In nucleotides, the CDR3 is TGTGCCAGCAGCTTAGGGCAGGGGCACAACACTGAAGCTTTCTTT.